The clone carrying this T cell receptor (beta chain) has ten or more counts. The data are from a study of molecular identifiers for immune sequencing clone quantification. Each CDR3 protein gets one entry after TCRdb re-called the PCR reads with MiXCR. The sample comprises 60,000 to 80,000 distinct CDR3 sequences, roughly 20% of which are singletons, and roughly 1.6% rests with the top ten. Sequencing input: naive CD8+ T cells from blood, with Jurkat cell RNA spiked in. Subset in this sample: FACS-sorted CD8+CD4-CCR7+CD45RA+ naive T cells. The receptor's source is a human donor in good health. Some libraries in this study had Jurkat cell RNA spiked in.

The CDR3 nucleotides are TGCGCCAGCAGCCAAGGGCCAGGGGAGGGTGAGACCCAGTACTTC. Its translation is CASSQGPGEGETQYF. The V call is TRBV4-1, the J call TRBJ2-5; D is possibly TRBD2 (7 bases). Per germline, CDR1 MGHRA and CDR2 YSYEKL. The CDR3 is 15 residues long. V lost 1 base, J lost 5 bases, and 14 bases lay in between.